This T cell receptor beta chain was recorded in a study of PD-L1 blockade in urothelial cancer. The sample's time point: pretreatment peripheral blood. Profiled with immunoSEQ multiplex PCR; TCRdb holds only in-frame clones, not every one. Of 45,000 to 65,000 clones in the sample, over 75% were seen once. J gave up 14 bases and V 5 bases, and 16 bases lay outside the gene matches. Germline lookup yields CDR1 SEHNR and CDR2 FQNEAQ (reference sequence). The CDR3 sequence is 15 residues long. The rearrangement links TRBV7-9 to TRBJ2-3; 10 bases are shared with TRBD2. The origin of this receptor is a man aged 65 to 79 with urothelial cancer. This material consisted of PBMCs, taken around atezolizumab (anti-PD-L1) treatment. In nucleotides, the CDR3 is TGTGCCAGCAGCCGCCCTAGCGGGAGAGGGAGATACGCGTATTTT. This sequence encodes CASSRPSGRGRYAYF.